A selection of T cell receptor beta chains follows, all from one sample in a study of identical twins. TCRdb independently ran MiXCR on the 5' RACE reads; one entry per CDR3 protein. The sample has about 720,000 distinct CDR3 sequences; around 8.3% are singletons. These data are also associated with another study on yellow fever vaccine responses in identical twins.

Input material: PBMCs. These TCRs come from a woman under 30 in good health. The CDR3 runs from the conserved cysteine through the conserved F or W. Fields, in order: J gene, V gene, CDR3 protein.

TRBJ2-7	TRBV12-3/TRBV12-4	CASSGQFEEQYF
TRBJ2-1	TRBV6-2/TRBV6-3	CASSFTGGSSHEQFF
TRBJ2-3	TRBV7-9	CASSSIGGTDTQYF
TRBJ2-7	TRBV6-1	CASHGYLIEEQYF
TRBJ2-1	TRBV7-6	CASSLGPGTGNEDEQFF
TRBJ2-3	TRBV6-5	CASSYFGDRDTQYF
TRBJ1-6	TRBV6-1	CASSDPGTGVWPLHF
TRBJ2-1	TRBV12-3/TRBV12-4	CASSPTFPEQFF
TRBJ2-1	TRBV27	CATQTSGGPWYNEQFF
TRBJ2-1	TRBV24-1	CASSPGAGLYNEQFF
TRBJ2-3	TRBV3-1	CASSQELFRGHTDTQYF
TRBJ1-4	TRBV10-1	CASGRDPNEKLFF
TRBJ2-7	TRBV20-1	CSANLDGSYEQYF
TRBJ2-5	TRBV14	CASSQDLFRKSAGSGTRGQETQYF
TRBJ2-1	TRBV11-2	CASRPGILNEQFF
TRBJ2-1	TRBV9	CASSVESGGVYNEQFF
TRBJ2-2	TRBV7-9	CASSSPEITPNTGELFF
TRBJ1-1	TRBV7-6	CASNAMKNRDTEAFF
TRBJ2-1	TRBV6-2/TRBV6-3	CASSNPLREAYNEQFF
TRBJ2-7	TRBV29-1	CSVEGRGSYEQYF
TRBJ2-3	TRBV4-3	CASSQDPHPEDTQYF
TRBJ2-1	TRBV6-4	CASSEAGGTYNEQFF
TRBJ2-2	TRBV5-6	CASSFTGTGGTGELFF
TRBJ2-2	TRBV12-3/TRBV12-4	CASSRGTSGNTGELFF
TRBJ2-7	TRBV4-3	CASSQDRQGYEQYF
TRBJ2-2	TRBV4-2	CASSQDRGAGGTGELFF